These 15 T cell receptor beta chains share one sample of origin, sequenced in a study of regulatory T cells in long-lasting Graves disease. Time point reported: newly diagnosed GD, antithyroid drugs for less than 3 months. Construction of the TCR library relied on RNA isolated from PBMCs. Arm-PCR with iRepertoire HTBI primers amplified the CDR3 regions for these TCR beta libraries. Via MiXCR, TCRdb re-called the multiplex PCR reads, giving one row per CDR3 protein. The sample includes about 400,000 distinct CDR3 sequences, 15% to 19% of them seen just once. Sample: peripheral blood mononuclear cells (PBMCs), taken at new diagnosis, from a patient treated with antithyroid drugs. All receptors come from a female donor with Graves disease.

This clonotype was detected many times. The chain has TRBV7-2 and TRBJ1-1; maybe TRBD1 (5 bases). V lost 3 bases and J 1 base, leaving 9 bases between the germline ends. The CDR3 totals 14 residues. Germline V gives CDR1 SGHTA, CDR2 FQGNSA. Here the CDR3 DNA reads TGTGCCAGCAGCTTCGGGAGGGGGAACACTGAAGCTTTCTTT. Protein product: CASSFGRGNTEAFF.

This clonotype appeared a few times. The rearrangement links TRBV15 to TRBJ2-1, with a weak D call TRBD1 (5 bases). The germline gives CDR1 LNHNV, CDR2 YYDKDF (reference sequence). Trimming removed 4 bases from V and 2 bases from J, with 24 bases in between. The CDR3 sequence is 19 residues long. The CDR3 DNA follows: TGTGCCACCAGCATATCTTACAAGGGGCATTGGAATGCCTACAATGAGCAGTTCTTC. It yields the protein CATSISYKGHWNAYNEQFF.

V is TRBV24-1 and J is TRBJ2-3, with D possibly called TRBD1 or TRBD2 (10 bases each). The ends were cut back, 0 bases at V and 2 bases at J, with 26 bases in the middle. The CDR3 runs 21 residues. Germline CDR1 KGHDR, CDR2 SFDVKD. In DNA form, the CDR3 reads TGTGCCACCAGTGATTTGCTAGCGGGAGAGGTCGGGACAGGGGACACAGATACGCAGTATTTT. Amino acids: CATSDLLAGEVGTGDTDTQYF.

Ten or more counts support this clonotype. The chain recombines TRBV29-1 with TRBJ1-1; D unclear. The CDR3 length is 10 residues. The germline CDR1 and CDR2 sequences are SQVTM and ANQGSEA. V lost 7 bases and J 8 bases, leaving 11 bases between the germline ends. The CDR3 nucleotides are TGCAGCGGGATGCGGGTGGAAGCTTTCTTT. Its protein product is CSGMRVEAFF.

There are many counts of this clonotype. This chain uses TRBV3-1 with TRBJ1-1, with 7 bases aligning to TRBD1. This CDR3 spans 13 amino acids. V dropped 3 bases and J dropped 4; count of bases not matched to a gene: 2. Per the germline V gene, CDR1 is LGHDT and CDR2 is YNNKEL (reference sequence). Here the CDR3 reads CASSQTGITEAFF. CDR3 nucleotides: TGTGCCAGCAGCCAGACAGGGATCACTGAAGCTTTCTTT.

This clonotype was counted a few times. This chain links TRBV6-1 with TRBJ1-1; D call uncertain. Germline values: CDR1 MNHNS, CDR2 SASEGT. This CDR3 spans 13 amino acids. With 10 bases removed from V and 6 bases from J, the gap between germline ends came to 18 bases. CDR3 nucleotides: TGTGCCAACAAGAAATTTGGGGAGTCTGAAGCTTTCTTT. Its translation is CANKKFGESEAFF.

This chain links TRBV6-2 or TRBV6-3 with TRBJ1-2, with no clear D. Looked up from germline, CDR1 is MNHEY and CDR2 is SVGEGT. Trimming left V 6 bases short and J 8 bases short, with 10 bases between. CDR3 length: 11 amino acids. CDR3 sequence (DNA): TGTGCCAGCAGGGAGTCGGGGGGCTACACCTTC. Translation gives CASRESGGYTF.

This clonotype has at least ten counts. J is TRBJ1-1 and V is TRBV12-3 or TRBV12-4; no reliable D call. CDR3 length: 11 amino acids. V lost 8 bases to trimming and J lost 7 bases, with 11 bases between them. The CDR3 region is CASSVTHEAFF. CDR3 DNA sequence: TGTGCCAGCTCTGTAACTCATGAAGCTTTCTTT.

There are a few counts of this clonotype. One end of the junction is discordant with germline, which a read error may explain. The chain carries TRBV20-1 and TRBJ2-3, with D perhaps matching TRBD2 (6 bases). The CDR3 runs to 15 residues. Germline V gives CDR1 DFQATT, CDR2 SNEGSKA (reference sequence). CDR3 region: CSARDRETSRDTQYF. DNA for the CDR3: TGCAGTGCTAGAGATCGGGAAACTAGCAGAGATACGCAGTATTTT.

The chain joins TRBV4-2 to TRBJ2-1, with D tentatively TRBD2 (6 bases). The CDR3 contains 16 residues. V gave up 3 bases and J gave up 2 bases, with 14 bases separating them. Germline assignment: CDR1 LGHNA and CDR2 YNFKEQ. This CDR3 reads CASSHGGLDTYNEQFF. The CDR3 bases are TGTGCCAGCAGCCATGGGGGACTGGATACCTACAATGAGCAGTTCTTC.

J is TRBJ2-2 and V is TRBV30; 9 bases align to TRBD1. The ends lost 5 bases at V and 0 bases at J; junction bases unmatched: 4. The CDR3 runs to 15 residues. Per the germline V gene, CDR1 is GTSNPN and CDR2 is SVGIG (reference sequence). CDR3 residues: CAWVDRGTNTGELFF. Here the CDR3 DNA reads TGTGCCTGGGTGGACAGGGGAACGAACACCGGGGAGCTGTTTTTT.

This clonotype was seen at least ten times. The chain carries TRBV6-1 and TRBJ2-5; D is perhaps TRBD1 (5 bases). Germline CDR1 and CDR2: MNHNS and SASEGT. The CDR3 runs 15 residues. V gave up 6 bases and J gave up 4 bases, with 18 bases separating them. This CDR3 is CASRLWTDTGETQYF. Here the CDR3 DNA reads TGTGCCAGCAGACTCTGGACGGACACTGGAGAGACCCAGTACTTC.

The chain joins TRBV7-9 to TRBJ2-1; D remains ambiguous. The CDR3 is made up of 18 amino acids. Germline-derived CDR1 and CDR2 are SEHNR and FQNEAQ (reference sequence). The V and J ends lost 0 bases and 1 base respectively, with 16 bases between them. CDR3 protein: CASSLASFIGTSYNEQFF. The CDR3 DNA is TGTGCCAGCAGCTTAGCGTCCTTTATTGGTACGTCCTACAATGAGCAGTTCTTC.

This clonotype has ten or more counts. The chain has TRBV11-2 and TRBJ1-1; a possible D gene is TRBD1 (5 bases). Per germline, CDR1 SGHAT and CDR2 FQNNGV. This CDR3 contains 14 residues. Between the trimmed V and J ends, which lost 2 bases and 1 base, there was a span of 8 bases. For the CDR3, the DNA is TGTGCCAGCAGCTTATTTGGGGGGAACACTGAAGCTTTCTTT. Translated: CASSLFGGNTEAFF.

The CDR3 region has the DNA TGTGCCATTCCACAGGGACCGAACACCGGGGAGCTGTTTTTT. Its translation: CAIPQGPNTGELFF. The chain is built from TRBV27 and TRBJ2-2; a possible D gene is TRBD1 (6 bases). Germline V gives CDR1 MNHEY, CDR2 SMNVEV (reference sequence). This CDR3 has 14 residues. Trimming left V 10 bases short and J 0 bases short, with 12 bases between.